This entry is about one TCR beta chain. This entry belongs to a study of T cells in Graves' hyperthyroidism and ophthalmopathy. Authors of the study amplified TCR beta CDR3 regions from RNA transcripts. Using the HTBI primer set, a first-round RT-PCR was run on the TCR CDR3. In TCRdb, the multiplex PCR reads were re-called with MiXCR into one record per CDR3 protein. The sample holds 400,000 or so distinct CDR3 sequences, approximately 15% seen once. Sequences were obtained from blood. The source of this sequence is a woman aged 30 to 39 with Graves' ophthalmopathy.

This chain's CDR3 is CASSGPGTSGGHQQFF. CDR3 DNA: TGTGCCAGCAGTGGCCCCGGGACTAGCGGGGGCCACCAGCAGTTCTTC. The gene calls are TRBV28 and TRBJ2-1; 14 bases line up with TRBD2. Germline V gene lookup returns CDR1 MDHEN and CDR2 SYDVKM. With V trimmed by 5 bases and J by 11 bases, 11 bases remained unmatched. This CDR3 region has 16 residues.